Listed here is a single TCR beta chain. Its antigen target is currently unknown. Base quality data are lacking; no much larger clone is found one base away. The donors were healthy, HIV-negative adults who had no recently reported acute infections or vaccinations. All donors were Caucasian adults living in Nashville, Tennessee, USA. CD4+ T cells were enriched by magnetic negative selection, after which naive cells were positively selected on CD45RA and the negative fraction was taken as the memory subset. Blood was collected by leukapheresis, and PBMCs were isolated by Ficoll-Histopaque density gradient centrifugation and then cryopreserved in liquid nitrogen vapor phase. Analytical flow cytometry was used to check the purity and quantity of every magnetically sorted T cell population. Each sorted fraction had its genomic DNA isolated and then quantified by UV absorbance on a Nanodrop 2000c. This entry is derived from a study of shared clonotypes between healthy human individuals (dated by TCRdb to 2020 to 2022). About the investigation overall: The cohort comprised a couple of women and three men aged 18 to 49 years. For each donor, three plates each were used for CD4 naive and CD4 memory, two plates were used for CD8 naive, and one plate was used for CD8 memory. To estimate repertoire size and how much clonotype sharing occurs between individuals, the study deeply sequenced the blood TCR repertoires of several healthy adults. To increase sequencing depth and limit assay-specific biases, TCR repertoire library preparation and sequencing were carried out by different laboratories using diverse techniques. Leukapheresis yielded between about 0.94 and 9 billion PBMCs per donor. What the study reported, not specific to this receptor: Sharing across a few donors was observed for approximately 5% of naive CD4, under 4% of naive CD8, 2% to 2.5% of memory CD4, and about 0.4% of memory CD8 clonotypes. Naive subsets generally had larger estimated clonotype richness than memory subsets. Compared with non-shared clonotypes, the clonotypes found in all four sorted-subset donors had higher generation probabilities. Pairwise subsampling indicated that sequencing depth was expected to affect the degree of clonotype sharing among donors. The genetic and exposure-history diversity represented was limited by the small number of donors. Even with the large sequencing depth, rarefaction of the sorted-subset datasets indicated that sequencing was incomplete. Sampling was restricted to blood, and TCR repertoires in tissue are likely to differ from TCR repertoires in blood.

The CDR3 runs 13 residues from the cysteine to the phenylalanine. Solely the CDR3 DNA is kept, with 39 bases framed from the first base. From the germline V gene, CDR1 is SGHVS and CDR2 is FQNEAQ. Compared with germline, V lacks 1 base and J lacks 7 bases; bases without a gene match: 3. Using the deep immunoSEQ assay, TCR CDR3 regions were amplified from genomic DNA by multiplex PCR. Genomic DNA extracted from each cell subset was distributed evenly over all wells of several immunoSEQ 96-well plates, and each plate served as one replicate. Each replicate PCR for sorted subsets received around 200 ng genomic DNA, equal to roughly 30,000 T cell genomes. Purified libraries were quantified with a Qubit 3.0 fluorometer, sized on a Bioanalyzer 2100, and re-quantified with the KAPA Library Quantification kit. Every immunoSEQ 96-well plate was sequenced on a dedicated single-read 150-cycle Illumina NextSeq 550 flow cell. The source study handled its data this way. Because only junctional sequences without quality scores were contained in the immunoSEQ output, filtering matching that applied to full-length reads could not be performed. Sequences were annotated with PyIR, a Python wrapper for IgBLAST v1.9, using IMGT germline references to assign V/J genes and CDR3. Reads were filtered out if the reads had weak V/J assignments (E-value above 1e-6), no CDR3, stop codons, out-of-frame junctions, or ambiguous translated residues. V3J clonotypes were defined by identical inferred V gene, J gene, and CDR3 amino acid sequence. Percentage overlap between repertoires was calculated by dividing the number of shared unique clonotypes by the size of the smaller repertoire. Repertoire richness was assessed with RTK rarefaction, the Chao1 estimator, and Recon v2.1 estimates of unobserved clonotypes. Generation probabilities for all TCRbeta clonotypes obtained by the gDNA method from a few donors were computed using OLGA. As stored in TCRdb, this immuneACCESS dataset retains in-frame rearrangements with V and J assigned. A fraction of the clones does not appear; measured against another copy, unresolved V genes explain less than half of the discrepancy, and the remainder lacks a known reason. The DNA gave D and trimming, while V, J and clone size come from that table. This sample is represented by about a million clones; approximately 76% of them were singletons. The top ten clones comprise approximately 1.5% of the sample.

The sequence came from a man younger than 35 in good health. Specimen: memory CD4+ T cells sorted from blood. The cell subset or site label corresponds to: CD45RA-negative fraction. The rearranged chain carries TRBV7-8 and TRBJ2-7; 8 bases in between match TRBD1. The DNA sequence is TGTGCCAGCAGCTTAGACAGGGGGAATGAGCAGTACTTC. Translated, it gives CASSLDRGNEQYF.